These T cell receptor beta chains were read from a single sample in a study of blood T cell repertoires in COVID-19. Repertoires were generated with immunoSEQ multiplex PCR, while TCRdb's copy carries only in-frame clones and drops some. The sample lists about 50,000 clones, 85% to 90% occurring once. The specimen sequenced was peripheral blood. These receptors came from a man aged 55 to 70 with acute or convalescent COVID-19. The conserved cysteine and the conserved F or W are not part of the CDR3 here.

V gene | CDR3 protein
TRBV24-1 | ATSDWRETQY
TRBV9 | ASSPPSHRGTEAF
TRBV10-2 | ASSESTGHYGYT
TRBV2 | ASSQQQDTQY
TRBV6-5 | ASSSDGTKAYNEQF
TRBV12-3/TRBV12-4 | ASSLERNQPQH
TRBV5-4 | ASRDLTGSFGEQF
TRBV28 | ASSIGGNNEKLF
TRBV19 | ASSIQGAFTEAF
TRBV12-3/TRBV12-4 | ASSTAGTTEQY
TRBV3-1/TRBV3-2 | ASSQASGYNEQF
TRBV6-1 | ASSESSRNQPQH
TRBV15 | ATSRDFSGTNYGYT
TRBV5-1 | ASSLSAGADTQY
TRBV18 | ASSGLRDTEAF
TRBV7-9 | ASTALGHNQPQH
TRBV5-1 | ASSLRPVMNTEAF
TRBV4-2 | ASSQARNSPLH
TRBV10-3 | AISDPPGLAGTGELF
TRBV6-5 | ASRRLAGHEQY
TRBV13 | ASSSGTSFSYEQY
TRBV7-2 | ASSLLGANSYNEQF
TRBV6-5 | ASSYSARGNTEAF
TRBV5-1 | ASSRGTGKNEKLF
TRBV5-4 | ASSLEVSGEQF
TRBV10-3 | AIRTSRASGNSTDTQY
TRBV7-3 | ASSSGGGTPLH
TRBV10-3 | AISLQENTEAF
TRBV5-4 | ASSSGQNYGYT
TRBV5-1 | ASSLGRSGNTIY
TRBV5-1 | ASSLEGTGRLGYT
TRBV14 | ASRTGTSPYNEQF
TRBV15 | ATSVDRGAYEQY
TRBV24-1 | ATSPRFADTQY
TRBV28 | ASSSPSAGNQGYT
TRBV19 | ASKAGQDTYQPQH
TRBV6-5 | ASSSGIVRNQPQH
TRBV19 | ASSSWGRGQPQH
TRBV28 | ASTLPTDRGNQPQH
TRBV19 | ASSIWTGNGANVLT
TRBV27 | ASSWGGTEASYGYT
TRBV5-4 | ASSFPPPEVWGYT
TRBV19 | AARESTDYGYT
TRBV7-8 | ASSLGQWETQY
TRBV28 | ASSFYRGVNYGYT
TRBV19 | ASSIRTSGSTDTQY
TRBV6-5 | ASTQGAGGYT
TRBV11-2 | ASSYNPGTSNYGYT
TRBV5-1 | ASSPLGQGRGYEQY
TRBV5-1 | ASSLGLAGIETQY
TRBV7-9 | ASSSPTGRANYGYT
TRBV5-1 | ASSWTGEAQI
TRBV7-9 | ASGQDSYNSPLH
TRBV10-3 | AISVDRGGGYT
TRBV12-3/TRBV12-4 | ASSLRGQGGAF